The TCR beta chain described here comes from a study of neurological immune-mediated disorders. General study findings and limits: CDR3 amino acid sequences found in expanded clones were never shared across subjects, suggesting private repertoires in all groups.

As to time point: longitudinal time-point 2. Over 200 million TCR-beta sequences (from 15-18 subjects) were yielded by each sequencing run. TCRdb re-derived calls from the 5' RACE reads in MiXCR, one entry per CDR3 protein. The sample lists around 50,000 distinct CDR3 sequences; about an eighth were seen once. This clonotype was seen many times. No antigen is known for it. The CDR3 totals 14 residues. Trimming pared 4 bases from V and 5 bases from J, leaving 14 bases between. Germline lookup yields CDR1 MNHNS and CDR2 SASEGT. The clonotype originates from a male donor with HTLV-1-associated myelopathy (HAM/TSP). The chain recombines TRBV6-1 with TRBJ2-5; D might be TRBD2 (7 bases). The sample taken for sequencing was PBMCs. This CDR3 is CASSVTGGRETQYF. CDR3 in DNA: TGTGCCAGCAGTGTGACGGGGGGCCGGGAGACCCAGTACTTC.